These 31 T cell receptor delta chains originate from one sample sequenced in a study of γδ T cells in repeated Plasmodium falciparum infection. Bulk repertoires came from Vgamma9/Vdelta2+ or Vdelta2-negative gammadelta T cells flow-sorted from PBMC. TCRdb re-called the multiplex PCR reads using CATT. The sample lists approximately 93,000 delta-chain clones, 0.8% to 1% occurring once. Sequenced input: gamma-delta T cells from blood. Receptor source: a pool of human donors (malaria-infected and uninfected, not separated).

The table lists this clone with a few counts. A far larger clone is off by one base, so a read error is likely. Other nucleotide sequences from this sample produce the same CDR3. The genes are TRDV2 and TRDJ1; D remains unclear. TCRdb leaves out the J gene; it was filled in here by matching the DNA to germline. Trimming stripped 1 base from V and 0 bases from J, with 14 bases between. CDR3 size: 16 residues. Germline-derived CDR1 and CDR2 are GEAIGNYY and EKD. CDR3 bases: TGTGCCTGTGACACTCTAGGAATACTCCACACCGATAAACTCATCTTT. The encoded protein is CACDTLGILHTDKLIF.

This clone occurred many times. The protein in TCRdb stems from a much larger clone and differs at residue 4 from this DNA's translation, likely a read error; here the protein is translated from the DNA. The chain has TRDV2 and TRDJ3, with 10 bases fitting TRDD3. In the absence of a J gene in TCRdb, the DNA was matched to germline to assign it here. The CDR3 is made up of 19 amino acids. From germline, CDR1 is GEAIGNYY and CDR2 EKD. The ends lost 5 bases at V and 2 bases at J; junction bases unmatched: 11. The DNA for the CDR3 is TGTGCCTGTGGCCCTGGGGGATATCAGGGTGCCTGGGACACCCGACAGATGTTTTTC. Translation gives CACGPGGYQGAWDTRQMFF.

This clone has a handful of counts. TCRdb records a much larger clone's protein for this DNA, with a difference at residue 18 that likely arises from a read error; the protein given is the translation of the DNA. The rearrangement joins TRDV1 to TRDJ1; 9 nucleotides align to TRDD3. Trimming at V came to 1 base and at J to 0 bases, leaving 45 bases not matched to a gene. The CDR3 covers 30 residues. Germline V gene lookup returns CDR1 TSWWSYY and CDR2 QGS. The CDR3 DNA reads as TGTGCTCTTGGGGAACCTCCTTCCGGTCGGACTGTGAACTGGGGGACACCTGTGGCATCACGGAGTTCGTACACCGATAAACTCATCTTT. It translates to CALGEPPSGRTVNWGTPVASRSSYTDKLIF.

This clone appeared many times. TCRdb pairs this DNA with a much larger clone's protein that differs at residue 15, likely a read error; the protein shown was translated from the DNA. This chain links TRDV2 with TRDJ1; 11 bases fit TRDD3. From germline, CDR1 is GEAIGNYY and CDR2 EKD. This CDR3 spans 17 amino acids. In nucleotides, the CDR3 is TGTGCCTGTGACCTGGTACTGGGGGATAGCACGACCGATAAACCCATCTTT. This translates into CACDLVLGDSTTDKPIF.

This clone came up many times. The protein in TCRdb stems from a much larger clone and differs at residue 16 from this DNA's translation, likely a read error; here the protein is translated from the DNA. CDR3 DNA sequence: TGTGCCTGTGACCCGAAGGTACTGGGGGCTACGTACACCGATAAACCCATCTTT. Residues: CACDPKVLGATYTDKPIF. TRDV2 is the V gene, and the J gene was not called; the D segment call TRDD3 is taken from the table without a DNA check. The germline CDR1 and CDR2 sequences are GEAIGNYY and EKD. The CDR3 runs 18 residues.

Of note for this clone: A far larger clone is one nucleotide away, so this likely arose from a read error. Distinct nucleotide sequences in the sample also encode this CDR3. The chain is built from TRDV1 and TRDJ1, with D unclear. In the absence of a J gene in TCRdb, the DNA was matched to germline to assign it here. Per the germline V gene, CDR1 is TSWWSYY and CDR2 is QGS. The germline V and J ends were trimmed by 3 bases and 8 bases, with 22 bases remaining between them. The CDR3 is 16 residues long. CDR3 amino acids: CALGELRVREEDKLIF. The DNA of the CDR3 is TGTGCTCTTGGGGAGCTACGGGTCAGGGAAGAGGACAAACTCATCTTT.

This clone has only a few counts. TCRdb assigns this DNA the protein of a much larger clone, which departs from its translation at residue 9; this likely reflects a read error, and the protein shown comes from translating the DNA. The rearrangement uses TRDV2 and TRDJ1; perhaps TRDD3 as D (6 bases). No J gene was available from TCRdb, and it was assigned here by a germline match of the DNA. V was clipped by 0 bases and J by 3 bases, with 13 bases between them. Germline V gene data show CDR1 as GEAIGNYY and CDR2 as EKD. This CDR3 has 15 amino acids. The CDR3 region has the DNA TGTGCCTGTGACACCGTCGGGGGACTTTCCGATAAACTCATCTTT. Translation: CACDTVGGLSDKLIF.

This clone is termed medium-sized. The chain combines TRDV1 with TRDJ1; 13 positions match TRDD3. The junction had 30 bases not matched to a gene; V was cut back by 5 bases and J by 0 bases. The CDR3 has 25 residues. Germline CDR1 is TSWWSYY and CDR2 is QGS. CDR3 region: CALGSLPRGLTGGYAFPPYTDKLIF. CDR3 sequence (DNA): TGTGCTCTTGGGAGCCTTCCGCGAGGCCTTACTGGGGGATACGCGTTTCCCCCGTACACCGATAAACTCATCTTT.

This clone came up a few times. A far larger clone is a single base away, which makes a read error likely. The same CDR3 arises from other DNA sequences in this sample as well. This chain connects TRDV1 to TRDJ1; 10 bases agree with TRDD3. TCRdb carries no J gene annotation; the J gene was assigned here by matching the DNA with germline. This CDR3 contains 16 residues. The germline V gene has CDR1 TSWWSYY and CDR2 QGS. The CDR3 region has the DNA TGTGCTCTCGGGGAACGAACTGGGGGATACACCGATAAACTCATCTTT. It is translated as CALGERTGGYTDKLIF.

This clone has a handful of counts. A far larger clone is only one base removed, so a read error is likely. The sample has other DNA sequences that encode this CDR3 too. The V gene was identified as TRDV1, while no J gene was called; the table's D call TRDD3 went unverified against the DNA. Germline assignment: CDR1 TSWWSYY and CDR2 QGS. The CDR3 length is 18 residues. CDR3 DNA sequence: TGTGCTCTTGGGGACCCCTTTCCTGCAGTCTGGGGATACGATAAACTCATCTTC. Protein: CALGDPFPAVWGYDKLIF.

This clone was picked up a small number of times. This DNA translates differently at residue 10 from the TCRdb protein, which is that of a much larger clone; a read error is likely, and the protein shown is the DNA's own translation. The J gene is TRDJ1, the V gene TRDV2, with D possibly being TRDD3 (5 bases). Here the J gene came from matching the DNA to germline, since TCRdb omits it. V lost 0 bases, J lost 7 bases, and 14 bases lay in between. This CDR3 comprises 14 residues. Looked up from germline, CDR1 is GEAIGNYY and CDR2 is EKD. CDR3 amino acids: CACDTVWESGKLIF. In DNA, the CDR3 is TGTGCCTGTGACACCGTCTGGGAATCCGGTAAACTCATCTTT.

As concerns this clone: A far larger clone is off by one base, so a read error is likely. This same CDR3 is encoded by further DNA sequences in the sample. The gene calls are TRDV1 and TRDJ1; maybe TRDD3 (7 bases). The J gene was not available in TCRdb and was assigned here by matching the DNA to germline segments. CDR1 TSWWSYY and CDR2 QGS come from the germline V gene. The CDR3 consists of 18 residues. The CDR3 is CALGELILRLGGTDKLIF. In nucleotides, the CDR3 is TGTGCCCTTGGGGAACTAATCCTACGTCTGGGGGGGACCGATAAACTCATCTTT.

Relative to its sample, this clone is hyperexpanded (1% or more). The same CDR3 also results from other DNA sequences found in this sample. The genes are TRDV1 and TRDJ1, with 9 bases fitting TRDD2. J lost 0 bases, V lost 3 bases, and 20 bases had no gene match. CDR1 TSWWSYY and CDR2 QGS come from the germline V gene. This CDR3 comprises 21 residues. Here the CDR3 reads CALGEGAFLRTWGFNTDKLIF. CDR3 sequence (DNA): TGTGCTCTTGGGGAGGGGGCCTTCCTACGAACCTGGGGCTTCAACACCGATAAACTCATCTTT.

Only a few counts were recorded for this clone. TCRdb shows a much larger clone's protein in place of this DNA's translation, and the two differ at residue 8, likely through a read error; the protein shown is translated from the DNA. The chain combines TRDV2 with TRDJ1, with a tentative D call TRDD3 (6 bases). The J gene, missing from TCRdb, was assigned here through DNA to germline matching. Per germline, CDR1 GEAIGNYY and CDR2 EKD. V was shortened by 0 bases and J by 7 bases, with 23 bases between the two germline ends. The CDR3 has 17 residues. CDR3 DNA sequence: TGTGCCTGTGACACCCGTGTTGGTACTGGGTGCGAGTGTAAACTCATCTTT. It specifies CACDTRVGTGCECKLIF.

The CDR3 loop is CACDTVSYDFVLGDTGPVADKLIF. Written as DNA, the CDR3 is TGTGCCTGTGACACCGTTTCCTACGATTTTGTACTGGGGGATACGGGACCGGTCGCCGATAAACTCATCTTT. This sequence joins TRDV2 and TRDJ1; 13 bases fit TRDD3. In the absence of a J gene in TCRdb, the DNA was matched to germline to assign it here. CDR3 length: 24 residues. The V and J ends lost 0 bases and 3 bases, in that order; junction bases with no gene match: 27. Per germline, CDR1 GEAIGNYY and CDR2 EKD.

As to this clone: With a far larger clone one base away, a read error is the likely cause. The sample has other DNA sequences that encode this CDR3 too. The chain carries TRDV1 and TRDJ1; D is possibly TRDD3 (10 bases). Germline matching of the DNA provided the J gene here, since TCRdb leaves it blank. CDR1 is TSWWSYY, CDR2 QGS, per germline. V dropped 2 bases and J dropped 0 bases, with 37 bases sitting between them. The CDR3 runs to 24 residues. The CDR3 loop is CALGEYGLPTTFFGGYTHTDKLIF. For the CDR3, the DNA is TGTGCTCTTGGGGAATATGGCCTTCCTACGACGTTTTTTGGGGGATACACCCACACCGATAAACTCATCTTT.

This clone turned up a few times. With a far larger clone one base away, a read error is the likely cause. Other DNA sequences within the sample encode an identical CDR3. The CDR3 DNA sequence: TGTGCCTGTGACACCCTCCCGTTACTGGGGGATAATGACACCGATAAGCTCATCTTT. This translates into CACDTLPLLGDNDTDKLIF. TRDV2 is the V gene, and the J gene was not called; the DNA was not used to check the table's D call, TRDD3. This CDR3 spans 19 amino acids. Looked up from germline, CDR1 is GEAIGNYY and CDR2 is EKD.

In this sample, this clone turned up a few times. TCRdb's protein, taken from a much larger clone, differs from this DNA's translation at residue 12, likely owing to a read error; the protein displayed comes from the DNA. The chain joins TRDV2 to TRDJ1; TRDD2 matches 8 bases. Germline V gives CDR1 GEAIGNYY, CDR2 EKD. The length of the CDR3 is 18 residues. J lost 6 bases, V lost 3 bases, and 20 bases had no gene match. This CDR3 is CACDPSLPSRAEGYKLIF. The CDR3 coding sequence is TGTGCCTGTGACCCGAGCCTTCCTAGCCGTGCTGAGGGTTATAAACTCATCTTT.

A word on this clone: Only one base separates this from a far larger clonotype, so it likely reflects a read error. The same CDR3 arises from other DNA sequences in this sample as well. The J gene is uncalled and the V gene is TRDV2; TRDD3, the table's D call, lacks a check against the DNA. Germline values: CDR1 GEAIGNYY, CDR2 EKD. The CDR3 contains 20 residues. Written as DNA, the CDR3 is TGTGCCTGTGACTCAATTACTGGGGGATTACTACCGATCAACACCGATAAGCTCATCTTT. Protein: CACDSITGGLLPINTDKLIF.

Of note for this clone: The protein given by TCRdb reflects a much larger clone and differs at residue 12 from this DNA's translation, likely from a read error; the protein shown is the DNA's translation. The chain uses TRDV2 and TRDJ1; possible D gene TRDD3, 6 bases. The J gene is not listed in TCRdb, so it was assigned here from a DNA match to germline. This CDR3 is built from 16 residues. In germline, CDR1 is GEAIGNYY, CDR2 EKD. CDR3 sequence: CACDPLESGYTNKLIF. Written as DNA, the CDR3 is TGTGCCTGTGACCCCCTGGAGAGCGGATACACCAATAAACTCATCTTT.

This clone was seen more than once but under ten times. TCRdb's entry gives the protein of a much larger clone, which mismatches this DNA's translation at residue 16, likely from a read error; the protein reported here is translated from the DNA. V is TRDV1 and J is TRDJ1; 7 bases are shared with TRDD3. Here the J gene came from matching the DNA to germline, since TCRdb omits it. The trim removed 1 base at V and 7 bases at J, leaving 30 bases unmatched. Germline V gene data show CDR1 as TSWWSYY and CDR2 as QGS. The CDR3 is made up of 22 amino acids. The CDR3 DNA follows: TGTGCTCTTGGGGAACCACCCCCCGGCCCGTCCCCAAGCTGGGGGGCAGGTGGTAAACTCATCTTT. Translated, it gives CALGEPPPGPSPSWGAGGKLIF.

As to this clone: For this DNA, TCRdb reports the protein of a much larger clone, which diverges at residue 15, most likely from a read error; the protein presented here is translated directly from the DNA. The chain carries TRDV2 and TRDJ1; no firm D call. Per germline, CDR1 GEAIGNYY and CDR2 EKD. The CDR3 sequence is 18 residues long. Here the CDR3 reads CACDKVWPFLSHTDRLIF. The CDR3 coding sequence is TGTGCCTGTGACAAGGTGTGGCCGTTCTTATCCCACACCGATAGACTCATCTTT.

At least ten counts were recorded for this clone. This sequence is one base from a far larger clone and is likely a read error. In the same sample, other DNA sequences code for this CDR3. This sequence joins TRDV2 and TRDJ1, with 7 bases fitting TRDD3. The V and J ends lost 0 bases and 5 bases, in that order; junction bases with no gene match: 8. The CDR3 runs to 15 residues. Per germline, CDR1 GEAIGNYY and CDR2 EKD. The CDR3, as DNA: TGTGCCTGTGACACCGTGGGGGGATCGAAAGATAAACTCATCTTT. Its protein product is CACDTVGGSKDKLIF.

Turning to this clone: The protein held in TCRdb is that of a much larger clone and does not match this DNA's translation at residue 4, likely because of a read error; the protein shown is translated from the DNA. This sequence joins TRDV1 and TRDJ1, with unresolved D. This CDR3 is built from 20 residues. In germline, CDR1 is TSWWSYY, CDR2 QGS. For the CDR3, the DNA is TGTGCTCTTAGGGAACCCCTCTTCGGTGTGGAACCGTTTTGGACCGATAAACTCATCTTT. Its protein is CALREPLFGVEPFWTDKLIF.

A remark on this clone: For this DNA, TCRdb reports the protein of a much larger clone, which diverges at residue 10, most likely from a read error; the protein presented here is translated directly from the DNA. The rearrangement uses TRDV1 and TRDJ1; 8 bases align to TRDD2. Assignment of the J gene here rests on matching the DNA to germline, because TCRdb gives none. Germline CDR1 reads TSWWSYY; CDR2 reads QGS. The CDR3 contains 17 residues. The ends lost 2 bases at V and 2 bases at J; junction bases unmatched: 10. CDR3 coding DNA: TGTGCTCTTGGGGAATTCCTTCCTAACCGGGGGACCGATAAACTCATCTTT. It specifies CALGEFLPNRGTDKLIF.

This clone has only a few counts. The protein held in TCRdb is that of a much larger clone and does not match this DNA's translation at residue 7, likely because of a read error; the protein shown is translated from the DNA. The chain recombines TRDV2 with TRDJ1, with D hard to call. Looked up from germline, CDR1 is GEAIGNYY and CDR2 is EKD. Trimming took 0 bases from V and 4 from J, leaving 23 bases between them. The CDR3 loop spans 18 amino acids. The CDR3 coding sequence is TGTGCCTGTGACACCGTCGAACTGCGGGACCGTAATTTCGATAAACTCATCTTT. Translating gives CACDTVELRDRNFDKLIF.

In this sample, this clone turned up a few times. The TCRdb protein comes from a much larger clone and disagrees with this DNA's translation at residue 12, likely due to a read error; the protein given here is derived from the DNA. The rearrangement links TRDV3 to TRDJ1, with 12 bases aligning to TRDD3. In germline, CDR1 is TVYSNPD, CDR2 GDNSRS (reference sequence). The CDR3 loop spans 15 amino acids. CDR3 amino acids: CASWGIRTNTDNLIF. The CDR3 DNA sequence: TGTGCCTCCTGGGGGATACGAACTAACACCGATAACCTCATCTTT.

This clone was counted only a few times. The TCRdb record carries a much larger clone's protein, which differs from this DNA's translation at residue 12; a read error is the likely cause, and the protein listed here is the DNA translation. The rearrangement joins TRDV2 to TRDJ1; 8 bases fit TRDD3. The J gene is absent in TCRdb and was assigned here via DNA matching to germline. J lost 2 bases, V lost 0 bases, and 25 bases had no gene match. Germline V lookup: CDR1 GEAIGNYY, CDR2 EKD. This CDR3 contains 22 residues. The CDR3 region is CACDTVVSLRLRDTRGTDKLIF. The CDR3 bases are TGTGCCTGTGACACCGTTGTTTCCTTACGTTTGAGGGATACGCGAGGAACCGATAAACTCATCTTT.

V gene TRDV3 combines with J gene TRDJ1, with TRDD3 matching 11 bases. Because TCRdb records no J gene, it was assigned here through a match of the DNA to germline. CDR1 is TVYSNPD and CDR2 is GDNSRS in the germline V gene (reference sequence). The J segment lost 3 bases and the V segment lost 4 bases, leaving 31 bases of the junction unmatched. This CDR3 contains 22 residues. This CDR3 is CASPGLPKRPSLGDTWSDKLIF. The CDR3 DNA sequence: TGTGCCTCGCCCGGCCTTCCTAAACGACCGAGTCTGGGGGATACATGGTCCGATAAACTCATCTTT. Based on the CDR3 plus reference TRDV3 and TRDJ1, the full variable domain is CDKVTQSSPDQTVASGSEVVLLCTYDTVYSNPDLFWYRIRPDYSFQFVFYGDNSRSEGADFTQGRFSVKHILTQKAFHLVISPVRTEDSATYYCASPGLPKRPSLGDTWSDKLIFGKGTRVTVEP.

This clone occurred a few times. This DNA's translation and the protein TCRdb lists, from a much larger clone, do not match at residue 9, likely due to a read error; the protein shown is translated from the DNA. The chain is built from TRDV2 and TRDJ1; 9 nucleotides agree with TRDD3. Assignment of the J gene here rests on matching the DNA to germline, because TCRdb gives none. The CDR3 consists of 18 residues. Losses at the gene ends were 0 bases for V and 4 bases for J; bases not matched to a gene: 14. CDR1 GEAIGNYY and CDR2 EKD come from the germline V gene. The CDR3 spells CACDTRKTSGGSGDKLIF. The CDR3 DNA reads TGTGCCTGTGACACCCGTAAAACTTCTGGGGGATCCGGCGATAAACTCATCTTT.

This clone occurred a few times. TCRdb lists the protein of a much larger clone for this DNA, which differs at residue 13, so this is likely a read error; the protein given here is translated from the DNA itself. J is TRDJ1 and V is TRDV2; TRDD3 matches 12 bases. TCRdb gives no J gene; it was assigned here by matching the DNA to germline. CDR1 is GEAIGNYY and CDR2 is EKD in the germline V gene. CDR3 length equals 16 residues. The CDR3 region is CACDRLGDTRTDRLIF. Here the CDR3 DNA reads TGTGCCTGTGATCGACTGGGGGATACTCGCACCGATAGACTCATCTTT.